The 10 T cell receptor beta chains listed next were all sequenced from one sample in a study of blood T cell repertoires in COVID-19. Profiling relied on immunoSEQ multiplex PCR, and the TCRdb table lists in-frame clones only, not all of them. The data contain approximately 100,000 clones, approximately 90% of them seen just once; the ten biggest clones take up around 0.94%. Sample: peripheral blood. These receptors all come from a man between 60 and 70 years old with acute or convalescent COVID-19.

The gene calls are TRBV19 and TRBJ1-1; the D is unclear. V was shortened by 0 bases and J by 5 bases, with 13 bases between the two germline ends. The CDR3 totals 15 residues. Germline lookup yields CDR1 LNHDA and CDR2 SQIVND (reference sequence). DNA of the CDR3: TGTGCCAGTAGTATAGAGGCAGGTGGGAGGACTGAAGCTTTCTTT. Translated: CASSIEAGGRTEAFF.

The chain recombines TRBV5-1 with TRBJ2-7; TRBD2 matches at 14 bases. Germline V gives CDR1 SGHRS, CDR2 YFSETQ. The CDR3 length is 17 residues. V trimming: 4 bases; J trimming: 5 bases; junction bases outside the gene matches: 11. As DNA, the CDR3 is TGCGCCAGCAGCCGGCGACTAGCGGGAGGGCCCGTGGACGAGCAGTACTTC. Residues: CASSRRLAGGPVDEQYF.

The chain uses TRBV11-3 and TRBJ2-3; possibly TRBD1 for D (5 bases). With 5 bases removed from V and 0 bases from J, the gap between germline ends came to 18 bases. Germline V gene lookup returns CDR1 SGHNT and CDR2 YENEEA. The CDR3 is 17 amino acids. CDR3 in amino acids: CASSPDHAGISTDTQYF. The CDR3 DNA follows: TGTGCCAGCAGCCCCGATCATGCAGGGATTAGCACAGATACGCAGTATTTT.

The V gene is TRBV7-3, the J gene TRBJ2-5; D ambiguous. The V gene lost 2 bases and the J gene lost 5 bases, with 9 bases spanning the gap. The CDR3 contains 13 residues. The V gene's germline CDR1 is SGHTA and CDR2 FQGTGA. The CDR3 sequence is CASSLGRWETQYF. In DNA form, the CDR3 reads TGTGCCAGCAGCTTAGGCCGTTGGGAGACCCAGTACTTC. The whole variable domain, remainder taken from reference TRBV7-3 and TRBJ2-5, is GAGVSQTPSNKVTEKGKYVELRCDPISGHTALYWYRQSLGQGPEFLIYFQGTGAADDSGLPNDRFFAVRPEGSVSTLKIQRTERGDSAVYLCASSLGRWETQYFGPGTRLLVL.

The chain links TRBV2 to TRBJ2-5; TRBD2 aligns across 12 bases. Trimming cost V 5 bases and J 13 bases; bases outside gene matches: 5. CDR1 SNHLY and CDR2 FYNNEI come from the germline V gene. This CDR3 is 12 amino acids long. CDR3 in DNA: TGTGCCAGCAGTAGACTAGCGGGGGCCGCGTACTTC. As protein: CASSRLAGAAYF.

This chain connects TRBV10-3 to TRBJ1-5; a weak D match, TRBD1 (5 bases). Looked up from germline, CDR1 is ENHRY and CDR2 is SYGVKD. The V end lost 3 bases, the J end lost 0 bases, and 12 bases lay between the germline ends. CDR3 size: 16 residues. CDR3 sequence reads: CAISEWGANSNQPQHF. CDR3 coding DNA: TGTGCCATCAGTGAATGGGGCGCGAATAGCAATCAGCCCCAGCATTTT.

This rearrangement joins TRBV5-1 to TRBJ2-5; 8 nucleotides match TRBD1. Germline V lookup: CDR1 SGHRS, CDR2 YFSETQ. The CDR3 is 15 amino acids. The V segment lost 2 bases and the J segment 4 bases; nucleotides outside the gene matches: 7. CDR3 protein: CASSLVQGASETQYF. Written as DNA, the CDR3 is TGCGCCAGCAGCTTAGTCCAGGGGGCGTCAGAGACCCAGTACTTC.

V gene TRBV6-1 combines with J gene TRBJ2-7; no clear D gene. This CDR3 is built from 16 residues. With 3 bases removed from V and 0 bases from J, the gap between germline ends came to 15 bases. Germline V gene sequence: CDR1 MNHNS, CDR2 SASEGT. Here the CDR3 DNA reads TGTGCCAGCAGTGACACCGGAGTGACCATCTCCTACGAGCAGTACTTC. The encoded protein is CASSDTGVTISYEQYF.

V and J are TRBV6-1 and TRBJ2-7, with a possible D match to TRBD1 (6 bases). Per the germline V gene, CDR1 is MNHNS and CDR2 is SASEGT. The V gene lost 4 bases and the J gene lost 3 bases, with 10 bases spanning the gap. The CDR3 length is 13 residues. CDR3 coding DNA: TGTGCCAGCAGTGCCTTGGACAGCTACGAGCAGTACGTC. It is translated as CASSALDSYEQYV.

CDR3 nucleotides: TGTGCCAGCAGTGAGCTAGCGGGCTACGAGCAGTACTTC. The encoded protein is CASSELAGYEQYF. The rearrangement uses TRBV25-1 and TRBJ2-7; 8 bases agree with TRBD2. The J segment lost 3 bases and the V segment lost 3 bases, leaving 1 base of the junction unmatched. Germline CDR1 and CDR2: MGHDK and SYGVNS. The CDR3 is made up of 13 amino acids.